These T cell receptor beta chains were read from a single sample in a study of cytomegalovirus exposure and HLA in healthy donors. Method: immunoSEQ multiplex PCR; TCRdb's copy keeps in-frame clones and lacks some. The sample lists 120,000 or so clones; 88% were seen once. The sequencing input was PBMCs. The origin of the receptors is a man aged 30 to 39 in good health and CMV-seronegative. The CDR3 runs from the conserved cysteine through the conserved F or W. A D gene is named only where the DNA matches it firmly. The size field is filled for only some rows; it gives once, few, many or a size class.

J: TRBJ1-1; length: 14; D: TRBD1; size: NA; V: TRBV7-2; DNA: TGTGCCAGCAGCATCAGACAGGGTGGCACTGAAGCTTTCTTT; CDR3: CASSIRQGGTEAFF
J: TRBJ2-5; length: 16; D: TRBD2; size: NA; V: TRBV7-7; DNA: TGTGCCAGCAGCTCGACTAGCGGGCACCTGGGGGAGACCCAGTACTTC; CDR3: CASSSTSGHLGETQYF
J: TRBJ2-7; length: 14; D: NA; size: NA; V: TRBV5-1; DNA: TGCGCCAGCAGCTTGGGACAAGAAAACGACGAGCAGTACTTC; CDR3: CASSLGQENDEQYF
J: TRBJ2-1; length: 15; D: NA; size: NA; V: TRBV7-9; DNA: TGTGCCAGCACCGAAATCTGGTCAGGGGAGAATGAGCAGTTCTTC; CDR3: CASTEIWSGENEQFF
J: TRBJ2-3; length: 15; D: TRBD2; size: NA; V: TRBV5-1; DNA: TGCGCCAGCAGCCGGAGCGGGAGGGACACAGATACGCAGTATTTT; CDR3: CASSRSGRDTDTQYF
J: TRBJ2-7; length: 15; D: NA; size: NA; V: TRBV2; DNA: TGTGCCAGCAGGGCAAGACAGGCTCTCTCCTACGAGCAGTACTTC; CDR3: CASRARQALSYEQYF
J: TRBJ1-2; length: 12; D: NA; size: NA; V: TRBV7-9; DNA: TGTGCCAGCAGCTTAGGCTCTAACTTCTACACCTTC; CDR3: CASSLGSNFYTF
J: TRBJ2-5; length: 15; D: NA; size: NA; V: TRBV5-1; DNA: TGCGCCAGCAGCCCCCTCGCTGGCGGGGTGGAGACCCAGTACTTC; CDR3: CASSPLAGGVETQYF
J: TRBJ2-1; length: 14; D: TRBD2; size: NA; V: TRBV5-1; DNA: TGCGCCAGCAGCAGCGGGAGAGATCCCAATGAGCAGTTCTTC; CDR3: CASSSGRDPNEQFF
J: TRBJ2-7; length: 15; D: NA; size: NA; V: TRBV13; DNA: TGTGCCAGCAGCTTAGGGCAACCTTTAACTTACGAGCAGTACTTC; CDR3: CASSLGQPLTYEQYF
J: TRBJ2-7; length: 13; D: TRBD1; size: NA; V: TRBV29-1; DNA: TGCAGCGTTGTGGGACAGGGTCTAATAGAGCAGTACTTC; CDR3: CSVVGQGLIEQYF
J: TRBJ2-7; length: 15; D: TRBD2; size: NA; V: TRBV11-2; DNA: TGTGCCAGCAGCTTAAGCGGGAGAGGAACCTACGAGCAGTACTTC; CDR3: CASSLSGRGTYEQYF
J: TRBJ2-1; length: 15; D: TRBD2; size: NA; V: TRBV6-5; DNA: TGTGCCAGCAGCCCATGGCTAGCGGGAGAGGGGGAGCAGTTCTTC; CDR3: CASSPWLAGEGEQFF
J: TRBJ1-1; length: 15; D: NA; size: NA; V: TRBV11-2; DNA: TGTGCCAGCAGGACCCCCACAGGGATGAACACTGAAGCTTTCTTT; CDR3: CASRTPTGMNTEAFF
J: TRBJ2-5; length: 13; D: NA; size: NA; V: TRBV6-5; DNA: TGTGCCAGCAGTTACGAGGGTCAAGAGACCCAGTACTTC; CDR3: CASSYEGQETQYF
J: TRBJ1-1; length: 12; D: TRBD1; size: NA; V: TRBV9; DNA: TGTGCCAGCTCACAGGGGGGGACTGAAGCTTTCTTT; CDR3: CASSQGGTEAFF
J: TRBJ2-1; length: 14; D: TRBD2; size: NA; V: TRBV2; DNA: TGTGCCAGCAGTAGCGGGAGTTCCTACAATGAGCAGTTCTTC; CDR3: CASSSGSSYNEQFF
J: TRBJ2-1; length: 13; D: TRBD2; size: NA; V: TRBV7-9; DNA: TGTGCCAGCAGCTTAGACGCGGGGGATGAGCAGTTCTTC; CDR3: CASSLDAGDEQFF
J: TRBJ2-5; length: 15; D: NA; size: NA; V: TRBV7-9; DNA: TGTGCCAGCAGCTTGTGGGGGGAGCTGGATGAGACCCAGTACTTC; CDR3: CASSLWGELDETQYF
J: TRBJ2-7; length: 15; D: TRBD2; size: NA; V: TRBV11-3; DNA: TGTGCCAGCAGCTTGGGCACTAGCGGGAGTTACGAGCAGTACTTC; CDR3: CASSLGTSGSYEQYF
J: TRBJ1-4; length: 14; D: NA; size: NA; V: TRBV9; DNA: TGTGCCAGCAGCTCTGGGGGGGTCGGTGAAAAACTGTTTTTT; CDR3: CASSSGGVGEKLFF
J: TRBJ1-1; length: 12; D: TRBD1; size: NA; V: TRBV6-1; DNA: TGTGCCATCGACAGGGTGAACACTGAAGCTTTCTTT; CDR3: CAIDRVNTEAFF
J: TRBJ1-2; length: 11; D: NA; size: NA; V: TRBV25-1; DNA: TGTGCCAGCAGTGATCGCTATGGCTACACCTTC; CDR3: CASSDRYGYTF
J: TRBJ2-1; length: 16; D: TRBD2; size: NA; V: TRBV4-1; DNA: TGCGCCAGCAGCCAAGTGGGGCGGGAGGTCTACAATGAGCAGTTCTTC; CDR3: CASSQVGREVYNEQFF
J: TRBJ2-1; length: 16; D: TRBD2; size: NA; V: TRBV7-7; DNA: TGTGCCAGCAGCACCGCGGGGGGCGGGAAGAGTAATGAGCAGTTCTTC; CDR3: CASSTAGGGKSNEQFF
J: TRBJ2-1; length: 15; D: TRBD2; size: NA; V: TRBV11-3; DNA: TGTGCCAGCAGCGGGGGGGCTAGCGGGGACAATGAGCAGTTCTTC; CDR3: CASSGGASGDNEQFF
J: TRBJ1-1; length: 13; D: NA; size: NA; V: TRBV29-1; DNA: TGCAGCGTTGAAGGACAGATGGACACTGAAGCTTTCTTT; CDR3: CSVEGQMDTEAFF
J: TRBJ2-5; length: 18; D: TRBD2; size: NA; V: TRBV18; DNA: TGTGCCAGCTCACCATACGGACTAGCGGGAGGATCTGGAGAGACCCAGTACTTC; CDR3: CASSPYGLAGGSGETQYF
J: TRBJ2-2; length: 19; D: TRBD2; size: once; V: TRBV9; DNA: TGTGCCAGCAGCGCTGGGGGGGGACCTCCACTAAGAAACACCGGGGAGCTGTTTTTT; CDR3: CASSAGGGPPLRNTGELFF
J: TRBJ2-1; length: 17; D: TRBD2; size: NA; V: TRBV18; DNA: TGTGCCAGCTCACCACGAGAAGCGGGAGGGCCGGGGAATGAGCAGTTCTTC; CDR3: CASSPREAGGPGNEQFF
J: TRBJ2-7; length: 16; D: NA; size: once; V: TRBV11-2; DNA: TGTGCCAGCAGCTTTCTCCCCGAGGAGGAAGGGTACGAGCAGTACTTC; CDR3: CASSFLPEEEGYEQYF
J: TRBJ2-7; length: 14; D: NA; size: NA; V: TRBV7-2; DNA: TGTGCCAGCAGCTTTCCCGCGACAGTGTACGAGCAGTACTTC; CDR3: CASSFPATVYEQYF
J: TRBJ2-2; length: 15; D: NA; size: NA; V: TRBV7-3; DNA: TGTGCCAGCAGCCTACAAGCGGCGACAACCGGGGAGCTGTTTTTT; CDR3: CASSLQAATTGELFF
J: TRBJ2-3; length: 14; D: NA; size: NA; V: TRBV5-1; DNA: TGCGCCAGCAGCTTGGGGACTAGCACAGATACGCAGTATTTT; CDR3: CASSLGTSTDTQYF
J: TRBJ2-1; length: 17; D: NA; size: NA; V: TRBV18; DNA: TGTGCCAGCTCACCACCGGGAACCAGGGTCAACTACAATGAGCAGTTCTTC; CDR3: CASSPPGTRVNYNEQFF
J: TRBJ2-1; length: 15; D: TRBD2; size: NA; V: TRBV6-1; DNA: TGTGCCAGCACCCGGACTAGCGGGGAGGTCAATGAGCAGTTCTTC; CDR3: CASTRTSGEVNEQFF
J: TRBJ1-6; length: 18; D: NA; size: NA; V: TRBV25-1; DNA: TGTGCCAGCAGTGCACGGGTGGGGCTTAGCTCCTATAATTCACCCCTCCACTTT; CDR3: CASSARVGLSSYNSPLHF
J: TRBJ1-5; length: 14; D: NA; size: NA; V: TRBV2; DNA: TGTGCCAGCACCAGGGACTTTAGCAATCAGCCCCAGCATTTT; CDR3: CASTRDFSNQPQHF
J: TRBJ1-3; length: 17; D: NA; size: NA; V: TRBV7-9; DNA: TGTGCCAGCAGCTTAGTTCAATACGACTCTCTGAGAAACACCATATATTTT; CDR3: CASSLVQYDSLRNTIYF
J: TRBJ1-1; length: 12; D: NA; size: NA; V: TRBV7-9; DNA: TGTGCCAGCAGTGGCACAGCGGCTGAAGCTTTCTTT; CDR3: CASSGTAAEAFF
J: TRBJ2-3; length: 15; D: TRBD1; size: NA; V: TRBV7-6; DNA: TGTGCCAGCAGCTGGACAGGGGGTTCTAGGGATACGCAGTATTTT; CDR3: CASSWTGGSRDTQYF
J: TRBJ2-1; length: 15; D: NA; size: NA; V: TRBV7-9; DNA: TGTGCCAGCAGCTTTGTGGGGGCGCCTTACAATGAGCAGTTCTTC; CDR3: CASSFVGAPYNEQFF
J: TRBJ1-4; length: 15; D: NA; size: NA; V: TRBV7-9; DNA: TGTGCCAGCAGCTTAGGACAGGCGACTAATGAAAAACTGTTTTTT; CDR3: CASSLGQATNEKLFF
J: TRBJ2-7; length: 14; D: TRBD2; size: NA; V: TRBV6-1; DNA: TGTGCCAGCAGTGTTACTAGCGGATACTACGAGCAGTACTTC; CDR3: CASSVTSGYYEQYF
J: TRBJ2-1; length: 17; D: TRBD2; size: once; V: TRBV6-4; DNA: TGTGCCAGCAGTCCCTACGGACTAGCGGGAGTCGGGAATGAGCAGTTCTTC; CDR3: CASSPYGLAGVGNEQFF
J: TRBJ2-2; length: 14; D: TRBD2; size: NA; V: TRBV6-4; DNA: TGTGCCAGCAGTACTAGCGGGTCGACCGGGGAGCTGTTTTTT; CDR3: CASSTSGSTGELFF
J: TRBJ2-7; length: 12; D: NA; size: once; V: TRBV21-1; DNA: TGTGCCAGCAGCTATTTCCACGGGACAGCCCTCTTC; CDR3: CASSYFHGTALF
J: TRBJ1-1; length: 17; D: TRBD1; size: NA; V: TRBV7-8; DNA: TGTGCCAGCAGCCCCATGTGGACAGGGGGGGGGAACACTGAAGCTTTCTTT; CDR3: CASSPMWTGGGNTEAFF
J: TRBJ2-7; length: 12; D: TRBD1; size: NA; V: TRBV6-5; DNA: TGTGCCAGCAGTTTGACAGGGTACGAGCAGTACTTC; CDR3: CASSLTGYEQYF
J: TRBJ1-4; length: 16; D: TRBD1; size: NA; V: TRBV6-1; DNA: TGTGCCAGCAGTGAACTGGTGGGACAGGCTAATGAAAAACTGTTTTTT; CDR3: CASSELVGQANEKLFF
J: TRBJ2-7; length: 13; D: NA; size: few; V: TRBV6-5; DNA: TGTGCCAGCAGCCTACCCGCAGGTCACGAGCAGTACTTC; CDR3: CASSLPAGHEQYF
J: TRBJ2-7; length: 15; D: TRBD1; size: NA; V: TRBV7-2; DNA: TGTGCCAGCAGCCTTCGGACAGGGGGGGAATACGAGCAGTACTTC; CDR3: CASSLRTGGEYEQYF